The source of this T cell receptor (beta chain) is a study of blood T cell repertoires in COVID-19 (dated by TCRdb to the early 2020s). Regarding the study in general: Collaborator samples came from the United States, Italy and Spain and covered acute and convalescent phases of COVID-19. The samples were drawn from two sources: the first 160 participants of the ongoing ImmuneRACE study, and over 1,000 subjects contributed by 6 global collaborators. The repertoires were released in a freely available public database meant as a resource for research on the immune response to SARS-CoV-2. The prospective study material was composed of cDNA or gDNA derived from T cells, B-cell-depleted T cells, or PBMCs. The dataset comprised deeply sampled blood TCRbeta repertoires from subjects exposed to, actively infected with, or recovered from COVID-19. Where available, HLA class I and class II types were obtained from metadata supplied by the sample provider rather than from assay-based typing. Sample metadata almost always included a de-identified subject ID, COVID-19 status, age in years and sex. The research as a whole found: Clinical and demographic metadata were provided uncurated, with the amount varying by source and participant.

TCRbeta CDR3 regions were amplified from genomic DNA using the immunoSEQ Assay, a bias-controlled multiplex PCR. In the source study's methods: Within the assay, amplification of reference gene primers was used to estimate how many nucleated cells each sample contained. Sequence reads were collapsed and filtered to measure the absolute abundance of every unique TCRbeta CDR3 rearrangement. For each sample, productive Simpson clonality was calculated as the square root of Simpson's diversity index across productive rearrangements. TCRdb limited this immuneACCESS table to in-frame rearrangements with V and J called. A share of clones is missing; checked studies link under half to unresolved V genes, and the rest is unexplained. V and J calls and clone size come straight from that table; D and trimming were deduced from the DNA. The table for this sample lists roughly 260,000 clones; around 90% of them were counted only once. The ten largest clones take up 2% to 2.5% of the sample.

This clone was counted a single time. Its antigen is not yet known. Base qualities are not at hand, and no much larger clone is one base apart. Another Seattle source contributed samples from volunteer blood donors who had recovered from COVID-19. Whole blood was collected in K2EDTA tubes by collaborating institutions according to the institutions' own protocols. For TCRbeta analysis, collaborators shipped samples as frozen whole blood, isolated PBMCs, or DNA extracted from either of those sample types. Measured from the cysteine to the phenylalanine, the CDR3 is 13 residues long. CDR3 DNA is the only sequence kept; it has 39 bases, read in frame from the first base. Based on the germline V gene (reference sequence), the CDR1 and CDR2 sequences are LGHDT and YNNKEL. A distance of 13 bases separates the germline ends of V and J, which lose 6 bases and 5 bases respectively.

This receptor was obtained from a woman in her forties or fifties who had recovered from COVID-19. The sample was peripheral blood. Rearrangement joined TRBV3-1 (or the pseudogene TRBV3-2) to TRBJ2-5; TRBD2 is a weak D gene call, 7 bases matching. The nucleotide sequence reads TGTGCCAGCAGTCGGGGGGCCGGGGAGACCCAGTACTTC. The translation is CASSRGAGETQYF.